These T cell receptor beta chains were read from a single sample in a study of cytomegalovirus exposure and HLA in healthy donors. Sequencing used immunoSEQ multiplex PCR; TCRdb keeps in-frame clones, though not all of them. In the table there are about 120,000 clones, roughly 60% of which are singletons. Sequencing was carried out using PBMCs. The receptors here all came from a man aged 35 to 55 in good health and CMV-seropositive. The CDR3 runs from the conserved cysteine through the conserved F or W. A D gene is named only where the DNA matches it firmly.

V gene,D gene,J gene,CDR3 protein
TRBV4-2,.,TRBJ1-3,CASSQEEGGTGGNTIYF
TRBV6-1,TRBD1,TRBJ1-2,CASRDQGAVYGYTF
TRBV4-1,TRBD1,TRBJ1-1,CASSHDREAAFF
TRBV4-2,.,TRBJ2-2,CASTDAAPGNTGELFF
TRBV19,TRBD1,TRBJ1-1,CASSIRTGANTEAFF
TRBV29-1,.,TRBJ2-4,CSVDYAGNIQYF
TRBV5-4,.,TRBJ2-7,CASSPQGTRAHEQYF
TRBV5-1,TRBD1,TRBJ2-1,CASSLRDRVNEQFF
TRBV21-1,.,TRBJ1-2,CASSPAGGQGALGTYGYTF
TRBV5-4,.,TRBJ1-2,CASSLVGSRQPTRF
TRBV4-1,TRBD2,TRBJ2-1,CASSQEWDSGRTIIDEQFF
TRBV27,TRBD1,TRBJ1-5,CASSFGDRTVQPQHF
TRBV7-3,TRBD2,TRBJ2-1,CASSLSSGGAGEQFF
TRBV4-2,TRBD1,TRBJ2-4,CASSQGPGQDIQYF
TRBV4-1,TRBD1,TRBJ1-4,CASSQVGTGNEKLFF
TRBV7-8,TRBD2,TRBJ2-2,CASSPGGSGELFF
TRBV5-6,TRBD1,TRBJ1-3,CASRLPGQGAGNTIYF
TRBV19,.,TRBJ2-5,CASKRNLQETQYF
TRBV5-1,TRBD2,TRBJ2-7,CASSGIAGAAYEQYF
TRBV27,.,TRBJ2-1,CASSLEGSNEQFF
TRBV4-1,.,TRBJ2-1,CASSQRPVRGNEQFF
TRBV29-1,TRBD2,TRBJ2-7,CSVLAGDYEQYF
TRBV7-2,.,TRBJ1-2,CASSFDYMGSGYTF
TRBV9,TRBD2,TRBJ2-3,CASSVGLAGSDTQYF
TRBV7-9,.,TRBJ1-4,CSSSPSGGKLFF
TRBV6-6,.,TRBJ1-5,CASAPGFGGDQPQHF
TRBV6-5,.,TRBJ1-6,CASSRDFYNSPLHF
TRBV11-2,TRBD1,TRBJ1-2,CASSAGSGTGLGYTF
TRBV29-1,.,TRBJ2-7,CRGRAYEQYF
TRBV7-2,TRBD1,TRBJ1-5,CASSLNRGGNQPQHF
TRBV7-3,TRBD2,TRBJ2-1,CASSLSPSGGGNEQFF
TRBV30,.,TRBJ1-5,CAWTAGRNQPQHF
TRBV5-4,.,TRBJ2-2,CASSTDPTTGELFF
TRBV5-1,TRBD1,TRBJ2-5,CASSPRGQIQEAQYF
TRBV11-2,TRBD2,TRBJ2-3,CASSAWLAGVTDTQYF
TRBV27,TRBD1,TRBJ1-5,CASSLPQGGHSNQPQHF
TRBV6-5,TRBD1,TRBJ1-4,CASSRGQGWEKLFF
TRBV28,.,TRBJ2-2,CASSLANTGELFF
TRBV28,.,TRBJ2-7,CASSSGMVYEQYF
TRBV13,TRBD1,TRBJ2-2,CASSSLGTVPGELFF
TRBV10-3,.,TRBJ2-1,CATQPWGGERYNEQFF
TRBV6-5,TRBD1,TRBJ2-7,CASSLGQGYEQYF
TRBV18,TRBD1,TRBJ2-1,CASSPAQGENNEQFF
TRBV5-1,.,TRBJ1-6,CASSLASGIRANSPLHF
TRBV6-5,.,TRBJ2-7,CASSYGGGPIYEQYF
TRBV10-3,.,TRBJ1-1,CAISDQGGGSEAFF
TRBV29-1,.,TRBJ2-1,CSVEDAGTAGNEQFF
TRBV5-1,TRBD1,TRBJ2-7,CASSMDRGWYEQYF
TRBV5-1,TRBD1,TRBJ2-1,CASSLVAGGNEQFF